These 21 T cell receptor beta chains share one sample of origin, sequenced in a study of CD8 T cells in ankylosing spondylitis. Antigens of these TCRs are unknown. Findings and limits, study-wide: Ankylosing spondylitis blood seemed to carry a telltale TCR beta motif made of eight or nine highly homologous variants.

TCRdb reprocessed the 5' RACE reads via MiXCR and lists one record per CDR3 protein. The data show about 220,000 distinct CDR3 sequences, about 7% seen once. Sequencing used blood, either unsorted or a sorted T cell fraction (not recorded which). Receptors were obtained from a male donor with ankylosing spondylitis.

This clonotype was seen only a few times. The chain recombines TRBV12-3 or TRBV12-4 with TRBJ2-1; 10 bases align to TRBD2. V lost 5 bases and J lost 8; bases outside the gene matches: 3. This CDR3 spans 13 amino acids. In nucleotides, the CDR3 is TGTGCCAGCAGTCCACTAGCGGGATATGAGCAGTTCTTC. This gives the protein CASSPLAGYEQFF.

There are many counts of this clonotype. The chain has TRBV6-1 and TRBJ1-2; no clear D. Trimming took off 7 bases at V and 2 bases at J, with 11 bases between the two ends. This CDR3 spans 13 amino acids. Germline lookup yields CDR1 MNHNS and CDR2 SASEGT. Here the CDR3 reads CASNYGSNYGYTF. CDR3 in DNA: TGTGCCAGCAACTACGGGTCGAACTATGGCTACACCTTC.

The V call is TRBV29-1, the J call TRBJ2-1; D call uncertain. V lost 7 bases, J lost 1 base, and 5 bases lay in between. Per germline, CDR1 SQVTM and CDR2 ANQGSEA. The CDR3 spans 11 residues. The CDR3 sequence: CSALSYNEQFF. The CDR3 bases are TGCAGCGCCTTGTCCTACAATGAGCAGTTCTTC.

This clonotype has more than one count but fewer than ten. The chain combines TRBV7-2 with TRBJ2-1; D not certain. Germline V lookup: CDR1 SGHTA, CDR2 FQGNSA. The CDR3 runs to 13 residues. Trimming took off 2 bases at V and 9 bases at J, with 11 bases between the two ends. Written as DNA, the CDR3 is TGTGCCAGCAGCTTATTTGTCGGTGGTGAGCAGTTCTTC. Protein product: CASSLFVGGEQFF.

This clonotype was detected once. The rearrangement joins TRBV4-1 to TRBJ2-3, with D tentatively TRBD2 (5 bases). CDR1 is MGHRA, CDR2 YSYEKL, per germline. The CDR3 is 16 amino acids. V was shortened by 1 base and J by 3 bases, with 14 bases between the two germline ends. The CDR3 reads CASSQGPGSGTDTQYF. CDR3 coding DNA: TGCGCCAGCAGCCAAGGACCGGGATCGGGGACAGATACGCAGTATTTT.

The J gene is TRBJ2-3, the V gene TRBV7-2; D is uncertain. CDR1 SGHTA and CDR2 FQGNSA come from the germline V gene. CDR3 length equals 15 residues. V was cut by 5 bases and J by 0 bases, with 12 bases left in between. The CDR3, as DNA: TGTGCCAGCAGCCCCTCCGGGCCTAGCACAGATACGCAGTATTTT. This gives the protein CASSPSGPSTDTQYF.

In this sample, this clonotype turned up many times. The chain is built from TRBV5-5 and TRBJ1-2; the D gene is possibly TRBD1 (6 bases). CDR1 and CDR2 from the germline V gene are SGHKS and YYEKEE (reference sequence). This CDR3 region has 13 residues. The V end lost 5 bases, the J end lost 4 bases, and 12 bases lay between the germline ends. CDR3 nucleotides: TGTGCCAGCAGAGGGGGGTTCATCTATGGCTACACCTTC. Its protein product is CASRGGFIYGYTF.

This clonotype has just a few counts. The chain couples TRBV7-2 to TRBJ2-7, with 10 bases identical to TRBD1. The CDR3 spans 16 residues. Germline CDR1 and CDR2: SGHTA and FQGNSA. V was pared by 3 bases and J by 2 bases, with 7 bases of the junction left unmatched. The CDR3 DNA sequence: TGTGCCAGCAGCTTCCCGGTGGGGACAGGGGCCTACGAGCAGTACTTC. The encoded protein is CASSFPVGTGAYEQYF.

This clonotype has a handful of counts. This chain joins TRBV3-1 and TRBJ2-3, with 10 bases identical to TRBD2. CDR1 is LGHDT, CDR2 YNNKEL, per germline (reference sequence). V lost 0 bases to trimming and J lost 2 bases; unmatched junction nucleotides: 8. This CDR3 spans 18 amino acids. Written as DNA, the CDR3 is TGTGCCAGCAGCCAAGATCTAGCGGGAGAGATTATCACAGATACGCAGTATTTT. This codes for CASSQDLAGEIITDTQYF.

This clonotype was counted a few times. The chain couples TRBV11-1 to TRBJ2-1; 8 bases match TRBD2. Trimming cost V 0 bases and J 7 bases; bases outside gene matches: 14. Germline V gene lookup returns CDR1 SGHAT and CDR2 FQDESV (reference sequence). The CDR3 is made up of 18 amino acids. This CDR3 reads CASSLAVASGSNQNEQFF. The CDR3 nucleotides read TGTGCCAGCAGCTTAGCAGTGGCTAGCGGGTCAAATCAGAATGAGCAGTTCTTC.

The table lists this clonotype with many counts. V is TRBV7-8 and J is TRBJ2-7; 9 bases are a match to TRBD2. Losses at the gene ends were 2 bases for V and 3 bases for J; bases not matched to a gene: 5. The CDR3 has 15 amino acids. The V gene's germline CDR1 is SGHVS and CDR2 FQNEAQ. This CDR3 reads CASSLWASGVYEQYF. The CDR3 DNA is TGTGCCAGCAGCTTATGGGCTAGCGGGGTCTACGAGCAGTACTTC.

This clonotype came up a few times. The genes are TRBV24-1 and TRBJ2-1, with 11 bases matching TRBD2. The germline CDR1 and CDR2 sequences are KGHDR and SFDVKD. The V and J ends lost 3 bases and 0 bases, in that order; junction bases with no gene match: 9. CDR3 length equals 19 residues. CDR3 protein: CATSDARGTSGSSYNEQFF. The CDR3 DNA is TGTGCCACCAGTGATGCCCGCGGGACTAGCGGTAGCTCCTACAATGAGCAGTTCTTC.

This clonotype was counted once. This chain connects TRBV7-1 to TRBJ2-3; the D call may be TRBD1 or TRBD2 (6 bases each). TRBV7-1 qualifies as an ORF whose function is uncertain. CDR3 length: 15 residues. The germline V and J ends were trimmed by 6 bases and 6 bases, with 19 bases remaining between them. CDR3 residues: CASSSTLGGRDTQYF. In nucleotides, the CDR3 is TGTGCCAGCAGTTCCACGCTGGGGGGCAGGGATACGCAGTATTTT.

This clonotype was observed at least ten times. The CDR3 sequence: CSVEEATFGAPNPTQTF. In DNA form, the CDR3 reads TGCAGCGTTGAAGAGGCGACCTTTGGGGCCCCCAACCCCACCCAGACCTTC. The chain is built from TRBV29-1 and TRBJ1-2, with a possible D match to TRBD1 (5 bases). Germline lookup yields CDR1 SQVTM and CDR2 ANQGSEA. CDR3 length: 17 residues. Trimming took 0 bases from V and 14 from J, leaving 31 bases between them.

This clonotype was counted at least ten times. The V call is TRBV6-5, the J call TRBJ1-1, with D possibly matching TRBD1 (5 bases). The CDR3 is 11 residues long. The germline CDR1 and CDR2 sequences are MNHEY and SVGAGI. The V end lost 5 bases, the J end lost 10 bases, and 11 bases lay between the germline ends. The CDR3 region is CASSRGGGAFF. The CDR3 region has the DNA TGTGCCAGCAGTCGCGGCGGGGGAGCTTTCTTT.

This clonotype was counted at least ten times. V usage is TRBV20-1 and J usage is TRBJ2-5, with 9 positions matching TRBD2. V lost 0 bases and J lost 5; bases outside the gene matches: 7. CDR1 DFQATT and CDR2 SNEGSKA come from the germline V gene (reference sequence). This CDR3 has 15 residues. CDR3 DNA: TGCAGTGCTAGAGATTGGGTAGCGGGAGAGGAGACCCAGTACTTC. It yields the protein CSARDWVAGEETQYF.

This clonotype has ten or more counts. The chain employs TRBV4-1 and TRBJ2-3; 12 nucleotides agree with TRBD2. Germline V gene data show CDR1 as MGHRA and CDR2 as YSYEKL. The CDR3 sequence is 16 residues long. J gave up 4 bases and V 3 bases, and 5 bases lay outside the gene matches. The CDR3 protein is CASSHPTSGRADTQYF. The DNA of the CDR3 is TGCGCCAGCAGCCACCCGACTAGCGGGAGAGCAGATACGCAGTATTTT.

This clonotype was picked up a small number of times. This rearrangement joins TRBV11-2 to TRBJ2-7, with 11 bases fitting TRBD2. Trimming took 5 bases from V and 5 from J; bases not matched to a gene: 11. This CDR3 has 16 amino acids. Germline-derived CDR1 and CDR2 are SGHAT and FQNNGV. This CDR3 is CASSPSPSGRINEQYF. DNA of the CDR3: TGTGCCAGCAGCCCGTCTCCTAGCGGGAGGATTAACGAGCAGTACTTC. Complete variable domain (other parts from reference TRBV11-2 and TRBJ2-7): EAGVAQSPRYKIIEKRQSVAFWCNPISGHATLYWYQQILGQGPKLLIQFQNNGVVDDSQLPKDRFSAERLKGVDSTLKIQPAKLEDSAVYLCASSPSPSGRINEQYFGPGTRLTVT.

Ten or more counts support this clonotype. This chain joins TRBV28 and TRBJ1-4; D is ambiguous. V lost 3 bases and J lost 0, with 11 bases in between. This CDR3 has 16 residues. CDR1 MDHEN and CDR2 SYDVKM come from the germline V gene. CDR3 residues: CASSFRAGTTNEKLFF. In DNA form, the CDR3 reads TGTGCCAGCAGTTTTAGGGCAGGCACAACTAATGAAAAACTGTTTTTT.

This clonotype has a handful of counts. The genes are TRBV20-1 and TRBJ2-7; D call uncertain. V was pared by 0 bases and J by 2 bases, with 11 bases between. CDR1 is DFQATT and CDR2 is SNEGSKA in the germline V gene (reference sequence). The CDR3 is 14 amino acids. The CDR3 loop reads CSARDRPLTYEQYF. The CDR3 DNA follows: TGCAGTGCTAGAGATCGTCCTCTAACCTACGAGCAGTACTTC.

This clonotype was seen ten or more times. This chain links TRBV10-2 with TRBJ2-3; 11 bases align to TRBD2. Germline CDR1 WSHSY, CDR2 SAAADI. Germline trimming cut 0 bases from V and 5 bases from J; bases unmatched to any gene: 7. The CDR3 spans 17 residues. CDR3 loop: CASSESGTSGSGDTQYF. CDR3 DNA sequence: TGCGCCAGCAGTGAGTCAGGGACTAGCGGAAGCGGAGATACGCAGTATTTT.